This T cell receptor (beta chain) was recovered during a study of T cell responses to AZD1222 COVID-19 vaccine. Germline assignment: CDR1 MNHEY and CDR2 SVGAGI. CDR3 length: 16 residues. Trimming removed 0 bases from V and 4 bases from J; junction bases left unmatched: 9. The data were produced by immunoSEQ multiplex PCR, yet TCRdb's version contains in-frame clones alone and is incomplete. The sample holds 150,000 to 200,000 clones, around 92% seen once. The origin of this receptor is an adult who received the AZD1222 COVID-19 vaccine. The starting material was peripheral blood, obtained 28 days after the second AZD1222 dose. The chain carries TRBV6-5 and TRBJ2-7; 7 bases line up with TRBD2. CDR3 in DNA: TGTGCCAGCAGTTACTCGGGGAGGGGACCCATATACGAGCAGTACTTC. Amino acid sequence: CASSYSGRGPIYEQYF.